This is a list of T cell receptor beta chains from one sample in a study of tumor-infiltrating lymphocytes in localized non-small cell lung cancer. Using immunoSEQ multiplex PCR, the repertoire was profiled, and TCRdb retains in-frame clones only, with some absent. This sample has over 10,000 clones, with 76% found just once. Sequencing was done on a sample of uninvolved lung tissue not adjacent to the tumor. The receptors here all came from a human donor with non-small cell lung cancer. CDR3s leave out the opening cysteine and the closing phenylalanine or tryptophan.

J gene: TRBJ2-1; V gene: TRBV4-2; CDR3 protein: ASSSKRSGSGNEQF
J gene: TRBJ2-6; V gene: TRBV9; CDR3 protein: ASSVDPGQPPIGANVLT
J gene: TRBJ2-1; V gene: TRBV6-5; CDR3 protein: ASRTSGSSYNEQF
J gene: TRBJ1-6; V gene: TRBV30; CDR3 protein: AWVNVGSRSPLH
J gene: TRBJ2-1; V gene: TRBV6-5; CDR3 protein: ASSKAGASREQF
J gene: TRBJ2-7; V gene: TRBV6-4; CDR3 protein: ASYRRGSYEQY
J gene: TRBJ2-2; V gene: TRBV29-1; CDR3 protein: SGRVSGDTGELF
J gene: TRBJ1-4; V gene: TRBV28; CDR3 protein: ASTGGGYANEKLF
J gene: TRBJ2-7; V gene: TRBV28; CDR3 protein: ASSIPADFRPYEQY
J gene: TRBJ2-5; V gene: TRBV9; CDR3 protein: ASSVDRTQETQY
J gene: TRBJ1-1; V gene: TRBV6-9; CDR3 protein: ASSYDTEAF
J gene: TRBJ1-2; V gene: TRBV19; CDR3 protein: ASSMMAGTNYGYT
J gene: TRBJ1-1; V gene: TRBV6-5; CDR3 protein: ASSYPDRVAHEAF
J gene: TRBJ2-5; V gene: TRBV28; CDR3 protein: ASKGQVGETQY
J gene: TRBJ2-7; V gene: TRBV11-2; CDR3 protein: ASSLANREYEQY
J gene: TRBJ2-7; V gene: TRBV5-4; CDR3 protein: ASSLSGDEQY
J gene: TRBJ2-3; V gene: TRBV6-5; CDR3 protein: ASSRWRGTDTQY
J gene: TRBJ1-5; V gene: TRBV10-3; CDR3 protein: AISDEGGGAYQPQH
J gene: TRBJ2-1; V gene: TRBV10-3; CDR3 protein: AIRGLAGDGEQF
J gene: TRBJ1-1; V gene: TRBV20-1; CDR3 protein: SATRQGEAF
J gene: TRBJ2-5; V gene: TRBV2; CDR3 protein: ATRPGETQY
J gene: TRBJ1-5; V gene: TRBV7-3; CDR3 protein: ASSQGSNQPQH
J gene: TRBJ1-5; V gene: TRBV19; CDR3 protein: ATRDTYQPQH
J gene: TRBJ2-2; V gene: TRBV30; CDR3 protein: AWSGTVETGELF
J gene: TRBJ2-1; V gene: TRBV10-3; CDR3 protein: AISGLAGLFSYNEQF
J gene: TRBJ2-6; V gene: TRBV4-3; CDR3 protein: ASSQGEENSGANVLT
J gene: TRBJ1-1; V gene: TRBV7-2; CDR3 protein: ASSFSRGTEAF
J gene: TRBJ2-2; V gene: TRBV19; CDR3 protein: ASSRTGRTGELF
J gene: TRBJ2-1; V gene: TRBV29-1; CDR3 protein: SVEKIAGFNEQF
J gene: TRBJ1-2; V gene: TRBV29-1; CDR3 protein: SVGDRGRWNYGYT
J gene: TRBJ1-1; V gene: TRBV6-5; CDR3 protein: ASSRPGSWGTEAF